These T cell receptor beta chains were read from a single sample in a study of blood T cell repertoires in COVID-19. TCRdb keeps only in-frame clones here, not all; method: immunoSEQ multiplex PCR. The sample lists under 200,000 clones; 70% to 90% were seen once. The sample taken for sequencing was PBMCs or T cells enriched from blood (not recorded which). The source of these receptors is a middle-aged woman in a cohort exposed to, infected with or recovered from COVID-19 (not recorded which). The CDR3 runs from the conserved cysteine through the conserved F or W. D genes are given only for firm matches. Rows may omit the clone size; those that give it use once, few, many or a size class.

size	D	V	J	CDR3	DNA
NA	TRBD1	TRBV29-1	TRBJ2-2	CSAHTPGQGRPGGELFF	TGCAGCGCACACACCCCGGGACAGGGGCGCCCGGGCGGGGAGCTGTTTTTT
NA	TRBD1	TRBV7-8	TRBJ1-2	CASSTRTGNYGYTF	TGTGCCAGCAGCACCCGGACAGGGAACTATGGCTACACCTTC
few	NA	TRBV12-3/TRBV12-4	TRBJ1-3	CASSYTSGNTIYF	TGTGCCAGCAGTTACACCTCTGGAAACACCATATATTTT
NA	TRBD2	TRBV2	TRBJ2-5	CASTANGGNQETQYF	TGTGCCAGCACAGCGAACGGGGGGAACCAAGAGACCCAGTACTTC
NA	NA	TRBV5-6	TRBJ1-5	CASSFSNQPQHF	TGTGCCAGCAGCTTCAGTAATCAGCCCCAGCATTTT
NA	TRBD2	TRBV2	TRBJ2-3	CASSPRAGGQQDTQYF	TGTGCCAGCAGTCCGCGGGCGGGAGGGCAACAAGATACGCAGTATTTT
NA	TRBD1	TRBV4-1	TRBJ1-2	CASSQEDRAGNYGYTF	TGCGCCAGCAGCCAAGAGGACAGGGCAGGGAACTATGGCTACACCTTC
NA	NA	TRBV9	TRBJ1-1	CASSVGGTLNTEAFF	TGTGCCAGCAGCGTAGGGGGGACTTTGAACACTGAAGCTTTCTTT
NA	NA	TRBV7-9	TRBJ2-5	CASSFSDQETQYF	TGTGCCAGCAGCTTCTCGGACCAAGAGACCCAGTACTTC
NA	TRBD2	TRBV7-2	TRBJ2-2	CASSQGLENTGELFF	TGTGCCAGCAGCCAAGGACTAGAGAACACCGGGGAGCTGTTTTTT
once	NA	TRBV7-2	TRBJ2-3	CASSSLGQTSTDTQYF	TGTGCCAGCAGCAGTCTTGGACAGACTAGCACAGATACGCAGTATTTT
NA	NA	TRBV27	TRBJ1-3	CASSSPGSGNTIYF	TGTGCCAGCTCCTCCCCAGGCTCTGGAAACACCATATATTTT
NA	TRBD1	TRBV19	TRBJ1-2	CASSMTGLYGYTF	TGTGCCAGTAGTATGACAGGGCTTTATGGCTACACCTTC
NA	TRBD1	TRBV5-5	TRBJ1-2	CASSSGPGQRGYGYTF	TGTGCCAGCAGCTCGGGACCGGGACAGAGGGGCTATGGCTACACCTTC
NA	NA	TRBV4-3	TRBJ1-6	CASSQEGGGTAPLHF	TGCGCCAGCAGCCAAGAGGGGGGTGGTACGGCACCCCTCCACTTT
NA	NA	TRBV4-1	TRBJ1-3	CASSQTLRGPGEGDTIYF	TGCGCCAGCAGCCAGACATTAAGAGGGCCAGGGGAAGGAGACACCATATATTTT
NA	NA	TRBV7-6	TRBJ2-6	CASRPTGSGANVLTF	TGTGCCAGCAGACCTACAGGTTCAGGGGCCAACGTCCTGACTTTC
once	NA	TRBV5-1	TRBJ1-5	CASSFGTDNQPQHF	TGCGCCAGCAGCTTCGGGACTGATAATCAGCCCCAGCATTTT
NA	NA	TRBV18	TRBJ2-7	CASSPRTGGAYEQYF	TGTGCCAGCTCACCTCGGACTGGGGGCGCCTACGAGCAGTACTTC
NA	TRBD2	TRBV7-7	TRBJ2-2	CASSPYAGGNTGELFF	TGTGCCAGCAGCCCCTATGCGGGGGGGAACACCGGGGAGCTGTTTTTT
NA	TRBD1	TRBV13	TRBJ1-5	CASSGGGSNQPQHF	TGTGCCAGCAGCGGAGGGGGCAGTAATCAGCCCCAGCATTTT
NA	TRBD1	TRBV6-4	TRBJ2-2	CASSDGGQGNTGELFF	TGTGCCAGCAGTGACGGGGGACAGGGCAACACCGGGGAGCTGTTTTTT
NA	TRBD1	TRBV7-9	TRBJ2-1	CASSLVGTGGHEQFF	TGTGCCAGCAGCTTAGTAGGGACAGGGGGTCATGAGCAGTTCTTC
NA	TRBD1	TRBV2	TRBJ1-6	CASSGQGATNSPLHF	TGTGCCAGCAGCGGACAGGGGGCGACTAATTCACCCCTCCACTTT
NA	NA	TRBV27	TRBJ1-6	CASSRQVWNSPLHF	TGTGCCAGCAGCAGACAGGTGTGGAATTCACCCCTCCACTTT
NA	NA	TRBV28	TRBJ1-4	CASSLWSDNEKLFF	TGTGCCAGCAGTTTATGGTCAGATAATGAAAAACTGTTTTTT
NA	NA	TRBV29-1	TRBJ1-1	CSVDGATRGPNTEAFF	TGCAGCGTTGACGGGGCTACCAGGGGCCCGAACACTGAAGCTTTCTTT
NA	NA	TRBV2	TRBJ2-3	CADRDIHTDTQYF	TGTGCTGACCGGGACATCCACACGGATACGCAGTATTTT
once	NA	TRBV27	TRBJ1-5	CASSLRSGFHQPQHF	TGTGCCAGCAGTTTAAGATCGGGGTTTCATCAGCCCCAGCATTTT
NA	NA	TRBV2	TRBJ1-4	CASKQGINEKLFF	TGTGCCAGCAAACAGGGCATTAATGAAAAACTGTTTTTT
NA	NA	TRBV9	TRBJ1-2	CASSVGGRTPRYTF	TGTGCCAGCAGCGTAGGCGGCCGGACTCCACGCTACACCTTC
once	NA	TRBV28	TRBJ1-1	CASSLRGLNTEAFF	TGTGCCAGCAGTTTAAGGGGCCTGAACACTGAAGCTTTCTTT
NA	NA	TRBV5-1	TRBJ1-2	CASSFFPPDIYYGYTF	TGCGCCAGCAGCTTTTTTCCCCCAGACATCTACTATGGCTACACCTTC
NA	TRBD2	TRBV9	TRBJ2-1	CASSVSGGALTEQFF	TGTGCCAGCAGCGTGAGCGGGGGGGCCTTGACTGAGCAGTTCTTC
once	NA	TRBV9	TRBJ1-1	CASSRGDTEAFF	TGTGCCAGCAGCAGGGGCGACACTGAAGCTTTCTTT
NA	TRBD1	TRBV18	TRBJ1-1	CASSGSQGVVVTEAFF	TGTGCCAGCTCGGGTTCACAGGGGGTCGTCGTGACTGAAGCTTTCTTT
NA	NA	TRBV4-2	TRBJ2-2	CASSPPGHLGGTGELFF	TGTGCCAGCAGTCCACCGGGGCACCTGGGGGGCACCGGGGAGCTGTTTTTT
NA	TRBD1	TRBV28	TRBJ1-1	CASSFTGAGNTEAFF	TGTGCCAGCAGCTTCACAGGGGCGGGAAACACTGAAGCTTTCTTT
NA	TRBD1	TRBV28	TRBJ1-4	CASRRPQGENEKLFF	TGTGCCAGCAGGCGCCCTCAGGGGGAGAATGAAAAACTGTTTTTT
many	NA	TRBV11-3	TRBJ2-1	CASSLSLGFDEQFF	TGTGCCAGCAGCTTGTCACTAGGATTCGATGAGCAGTTCTTC
NA	TRBD2	TRBV5-8	TRBJ2-1	CASSMGLAAYNEQFF	TGTGCCAGCAGTATGGGACTAGCGGCGTACAATGAGCAGTTCTTC
NA	NA	TRBV29-1	TRBJ2-7	CSVEGTAKPYEQYF	TGCAGCGTTGAAGGGACAGCAAAACCCTACGAGCAGTACTTC
NA	NA	TRBV7-9	TRBJ1-4	CASGLNEKLFF	TGTGCCAGCGGACTTAATGAAAAACTGTTTTTT
NA	NA	TRBV7-9	TRBJ1-1	CASSSRGRVEAFF	TGTGCCAGCAGCTCGCGGGGACGGGTAGAAGCTTTCTTT
NA	NA	TRBV6-2/TRBV6-3	TRBJ2-5	CASSYSQGRETQYF	TGTGCCAGCAGTTACTCACAGGGACGGGAGACCCAGTACTTC
NA	NA	TRBV11-3	TRBJ2-5	CASSLDFEDSRNQETQYF	TGTGCCAGCAGCTTAGACTTTGAGGACAGCAGAAATCAAGAGACCCAGTACTTC